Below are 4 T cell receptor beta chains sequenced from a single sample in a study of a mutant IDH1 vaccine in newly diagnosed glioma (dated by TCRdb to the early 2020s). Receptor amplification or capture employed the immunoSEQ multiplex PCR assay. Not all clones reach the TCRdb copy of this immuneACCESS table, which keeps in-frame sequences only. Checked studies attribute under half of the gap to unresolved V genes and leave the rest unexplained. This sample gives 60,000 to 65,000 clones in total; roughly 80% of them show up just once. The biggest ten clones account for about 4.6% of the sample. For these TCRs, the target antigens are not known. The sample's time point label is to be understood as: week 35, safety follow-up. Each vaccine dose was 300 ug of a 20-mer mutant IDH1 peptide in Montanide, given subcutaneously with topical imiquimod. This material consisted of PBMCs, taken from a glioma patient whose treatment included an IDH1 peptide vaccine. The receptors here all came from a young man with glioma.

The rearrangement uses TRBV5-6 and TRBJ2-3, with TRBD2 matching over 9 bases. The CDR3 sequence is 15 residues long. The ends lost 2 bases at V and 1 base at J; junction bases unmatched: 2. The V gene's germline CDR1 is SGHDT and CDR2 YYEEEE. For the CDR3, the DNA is TGTGCCAGCAGCTTCCCTAGCGGGGGCACAGATACGCAGTATTTT. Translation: CASSFPSGGTDTQYF.

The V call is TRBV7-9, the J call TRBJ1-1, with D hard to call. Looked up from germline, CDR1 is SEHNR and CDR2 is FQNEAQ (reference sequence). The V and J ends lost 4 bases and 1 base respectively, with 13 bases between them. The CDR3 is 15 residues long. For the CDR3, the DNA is TGTGCCAGCAGCTCCTATCGGACGGCGAACACTGAAGCTTTCTTT. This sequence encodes CASSSYRTANTEAFF.

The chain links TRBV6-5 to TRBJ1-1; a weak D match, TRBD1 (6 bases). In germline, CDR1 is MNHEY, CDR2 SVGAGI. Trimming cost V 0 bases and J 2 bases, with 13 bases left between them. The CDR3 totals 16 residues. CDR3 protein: CASSYSARGLNTEAFF. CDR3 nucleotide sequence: TGTGCCAGCAGTTACTCGGCCCGGGGGCTCAACACTGAAGCTTTCTTT.

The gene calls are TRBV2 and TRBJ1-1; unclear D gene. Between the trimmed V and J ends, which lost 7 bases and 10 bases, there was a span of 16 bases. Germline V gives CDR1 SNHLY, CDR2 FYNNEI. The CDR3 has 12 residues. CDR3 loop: CASTIHGYGAFF. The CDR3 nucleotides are TGTGCCAGCACCATACACGGTTACGGAGCTTTCTTT.